Sequencing of this T cell receptor beta chain was carried out in a study of sequential checkpoint blockade in melanoma. Study as a whole: Both treatment sequences were followed by maintenance nivolumab.

The protocol was immunoSEQ multiplex PCR, while the TCRdb copy is restricted to in-frame clones and leaves out a portion. The sample lists roughly 17,000 clones, 73% occurring once. Stated treatment: randomized to nivolumab then ipilimumab (arm A) or the reverse (arm B). Sorted cells were live CD3+CD8+, lacking CD19 and CD56, from PBMCs. This TCR derives from a human donor with melanoma. The sample was CD8+ T cells sorted from blood (inferred from file names), taken from a patient given nivolumab and ipilimumab in sequence.

In DNA form, the CDR3 reads TGTGCCAGCAGTTTGGGGCTAGCGGGAGCTGAGGACGAGCAGTACTTC. Translation gives CASSLGLAGAEDEQYF. This sequence joins TRBV28 and TRBJ2-7; 10 nucleotides line up with TRBD2. V shed 3 bases, J shed 5 bases, and the junction held 10 bases outside the gene matches. Germline values: CDR1 MDHEN, CDR2 SYDVKM. The CDR3 contains 16 residues.